This is a list of T cell receptor beta chains from one sample in a study of T cells in Graves' hyperthyroidism and ophthalmopathy. One entry per CDR3 protein results from TCRdb running MiXCR on the multiplex PCR reads. The top ten hold 40% of the sample, which has a few hundred thousand distinct CDR3 sequences, approximately 17% seen once. The sequencing input was blood. The source is a man in his late teens or twenties with Graves' ophthalmopathy. Both conserved end residues are part of each CDR3. Each record gives: J gene, clone size, V gene, D gene, CDR3 DNA, CDR3 protein. D genes are given only for firm matches. Clone size, where shown, is once, few, many, or a class for clones that have expanded.

j_call: TRBJ2-1; clone_size: few; v_call: TRBV6-6; d_call: TRBD2; cdr3_nt: TGTGCCAGCAGTTACTCGCCTGGGCTAGCGGGGGGTTATGAGCAGTTCTTC; cdr3_aa: CASSYSPGLAGGYEQFF
j_call: TRBJ2-5; clone_size: many; v_call: TRBV2; d_call: NA; cdr3_nt: TGTGCCAGCAGTGTCCAGCATTCGGAGACCCAGTACTTC; cdr3_aa: CASSVQHSETQYF
j_call: TRBJ2-5; clone_size: NA; v_call: TRBV9; d_call: TRBD2; cdr3_nt: TGTGCCAGCAGCCTAGACGGACTAGCGGGCCAAGAGACCCAGTACTTC; cdr3_aa: CASSLDGLAGQETQYF
j_call: TRBJ2-5; clone_size: NA; v_call: TRBV5-1; d_call: TRBD1; cdr3_nt: TGCGCCAGCAGCTTGGTGGGACAGGGTCATCTGGAGACCCAGTACTTC; cdr3_aa: CASSLVGQGHLETQYF
j_call: TRBJ2-4; clone_size: NA; v_call: TRBV3-1; d_call: NA; cdr3_nt: TGTGCCAGCAGCCAAGAGGGGTTGGTGTTAGACTTAAACATTCAGTACTTC; cdr3_aa: CASSQEGLVLDLNIQYF
j_call: TRBJ2-7; clone_size: few; v_call: TRBV7-6; d_call: NA; cdr3_nt: TGTGCCAGCAGCCCGTATGTAGGGGACGAGCAGTACTTC; cdr3_aa: CASSPYVGDEQYF
j_call: TRBJ2-7; clone_size: many; v_call: TRBV12-5; d_call: NA; cdr3_nt: TGTGCTAGTGGTTTGGTACTGGGAACGGGCCCCTACGAGCAGTACTTC; cdr3_aa: CASGLVLGTGPYEQYF
j_call: TRBJ2-5; clone_size: many; v_call: TRBV27; d_call: TRBD2; cdr3_nt: TGTGCCAGCAGTTTATCCCCAAGGGGACTAGCGGGGGCCCAAGAGACCCAGTACTTC; cdr3_aa: CASSLSPRGLAGAQETQYF
j_call: TRBJ2-4; clone_size: NA; v_call: TRBV7-2; d_call: TRBD1; cdr3_nt: TGTGCCAGCAGCCCCGACAGGGTTTCAAACATTCAGTACTTC; cdr3_aa: CASSPDRVSNIQYF
j_call: TRBJ2-3; clone_size: many; v_call: TRBV12-3/TRBV12-4; d_call: NA; cdr3_nt: TGTGCCAGCAGCTCCCTAGGGGATACGCAGTATTTT; cdr3_aa: CASSSLGDTQYF
j_call: TRBJ2-6; clone_size: few; v_call: TRBV10-3; d_call: NA; cdr3_nt: TGTGCCATCAGCGCCCAACTTAATTCTGGGGCCAACGTCCTGACTTTC; cdr3_aa: CAISAQLNSGANVLTF
j_call: TRBJ2-6; clone_size: few; v_call: TRBV18; d_call: NA; cdr3_nt: TGTGCCAGCTCACCGCGAGGGAGAGCTGGGGCCAACGTCCTGACTTTC; cdr3_aa: CASSPRGRAGANVLTF
j_call: TRBJ2-5; clone_size: NA; v_call: TRBV25-1; d_call: TRBD1; cdr3_nt: TGTGCCAGCAGTCCCGGACAGGGAATCGAGACCCAGTACTTC; cdr3_aa: CASSPGQGIETQYF
j_call: TRBJ2-7; clone_size: few; v_call: TRBV3-1; d_call: TRBD1; cdr3_nt: TGTGCCAGCAGCCCCCCGACCGGACAGGAAAAAGGCTACGAGCAGTACTTC; cdr3_aa: CASSPPTGQEKGYEQYF
j_call: TRBJ1-2; clone_size: many; v_call: TRBV3-1; d_call: TRBD1; cdr3_nt: TGTGCCAGCGGGGGACAGGAAGGAAACTATGGCTACACCTTC; cdr3_aa: CASGGQEGNYGYTF
j_call: TRBJ2-5; clone_size: many; v_call: TRBV29-1; d_call: TRBD2; cdr3_nt: TGCAGCGTTGGCGCTCGGGGGGGAGGAGAGACCCAGTACTTC; cdr3_aa: CSVGARGGGETQYF
j_call: TRBJ2-1; clone_size: few; v_call: TRBV20-1; d_call: TRBD1; cdr3_nt: TGCAGTGCTAGAGATAAGGACAGGGGGAGATACAATGAGCAGTTCTTC; cdr3_aa: CSARDKDRGRYNEQFF
j_call: TRBJ2-3; clone_size: NA; v_call: TRBV3-1; d_call: TRBD2; cdr3_nt: TGTGCCAGCAGCCAAGAAATAGCGGGGGGCATAAGGACAGATACGCAGTATTTT; cdr3_aa: CASSQEIAGGIRTDTQYF
j_call: TRBJ2-7; clone_size: NA; v_call: TRBV2; d_call: TRBD1; cdr3_nt: TGTGCCAGCAGAGCAGGGGGTTCTTACGAGCAGTACTTC; cdr3_aa: CASRAGGSYEQYF
j_call: TRBJ2-3; clone_size: few; v_call: TRBV14; d_call: NA; cdr3_nt: TGTGCCAGCAGCCAACTCTTCGGGGGCCCCACAGATACGCAGTATTTT; cdr3_aa: CASSQLFGGPTDTQYF
j_call: TRBJ1-3; clone_size: many; v_call: TRBV6-1; d_call: NA; cdr3_nt: TGTGCCAGCTCACCGGGCCTGGGAAACACCATATATTTT; cdr3_aa: CASSPGLGNTIYF
j_call: TRBJ2-7; clone_size: many; v_call: TRBV20-1; d_call: NA; cdr3_nt: TGCAGTGCTAGAGATCCTGGCAGTAACTACGAGCAGTACTTC; cdr3_aa: CSARDPGSNYEQYF
j_call: TRBJ2-5; clone_size: NA; v_call: TRBV14; d_call: NA; cdr3_nt: TGTGCCAGCAGCCGCCCCAACCTAGGGGGGCAAGAGACCCAGTACTTC; cdr3_aa: CASSRPNLGGQETQYF
j_call: TRBJ1-5; clone_size: many; v_call: TRBV20-1; d_call: NA; cdr3_nt: TGCAGTGCGCTTCCAGGGTATAATCAGCCCCAGCATTTT; cdr3_aa: CSALPGYNQPQHF